This is a list of T cell receptor beta chains from one sample in a study of CD8 T cells in Susac syndrome. Each CDR3 protein is one row after TCRdb ran MiXCR on the immunoSEQ multiplex PCR reads. The top ten hold 0.14% of the sample, which has roughly 180,000 distinct CDR3 sequences, around 95% seen once. Sequencing was done on a sample of CD4+ T cells from PBMCs. The receptors were gathered from a human donor in good health. Each CDR3 is given with its conserved first and last residue. Each record gives: V gene, D gene, J gene, clone size, CDR3 DNA, CDR3 protein. The D gene is left open where the match is weak. Not every row has a clone size; where given, it reads once, few, many or a size class.

TRBV11-2	TRBD2	TRBJ2-5	once	TGTGCCAGCAGCTTAGGCTCTAGCGGGGGCCTCCAGACCCAGTACTTC	CASSLGSSGGLQTQYF
TRBV29-1	TRBD2	TRBJ2-7	few	TGCAGCGTCGGAGGTTCTAGCGGGGGGGCCGTCAACGAGCAGTACTTC	CSVGGSSGGAVNEQYF
TRBV20-1	.	TRBJ2-7	once	TGCAGTGCTAGTGGAGGTAACGAGCAGTACTTC	CSASGGNEQYF
TRBV29-1	TRBD1	TRBJ1-2	.	TGCAGCGTATCAGACAGGGACTCGTCGGTCTATGGCTACACCTTC	CSVSDRDSSVYGYTF
TRBV11-3	TRBD2	TRBJ2-1	few	TGTGCCAGCAGTCTAGCGGGGGAGCAGTTCTTC	CASSLAGEQFF
TRBV11-2	.	TRBJ2-1	.	TGTGCCAGCAGCTTAGCCGATTTTACTAGTTCAGAGCAGTTCTTC	CASSLADFTSSEQFF
TRBV6-1	.	TRBJ2-7	.	TGTGCCAGCAGTGAAGACTGGGAGGGACAGGTCTACGAGCAGTACTTC	CASSEDWEGQVYEQYF
TRBV9	TRBD2	TRBJ2-1	.	TGTGCCAGCAGCGCCCACGGGGGGGCCTACAATGAGCAGTTCTTC	CASSAHGGAYNEQFF
TRBV20-1	.	TRBJ1-2	.	TGCAGTGCTAGAAGCAGTAACTATGGCTACACCTTC	CSARSSNYGYTF
TRBV20-1	.	TRBJ1-2	.	TGCAGTGCTCTGGGGTCCTATGGCTACACCTTC	CSALGSYGYTF
TRBV4-3	TRBD2	TRBJ2-3	.	TGCGCCAGCAGCCAAGGGACTAGCGGTCCAGATACGCAGTATTTT	CASSQGTSGPDTQYF
TRBV7-2	TRBD2	TRBJ2-5	.	TGTGCCAGCAGAAAGCGGCTAGCGGGGGAGGAGACCCAGTACTTC	CASRKRLAGEETQYF
TRBV20-1	TRBD1	TRBJ1-2	.	TGCAGTGTTCCCGACAGGGGGGATGGCTACACCTTC	CSVPDRGDGYTF
TRBV10-2	.	TRBJ2-7	.	TGCGCCAGCAACCCGGGACATCTGGGGGATACAGAGCAGTACTTC	CASNPGHLGDTEQYF
TRBV5-1	TRBD1	TRBJ2-5	.	TGCGCCAGCGCATACAGGGGGCTAAAGACCCAGTACTTC	CASAYRGLKTQYF
TRBV6-6	.	TRBJ2-7	.	TGTGCCAGCAGTTACATGACCGAGCAGTACTTC	CASSYMTEQYF
TRBV6-5	.	TRBJ2-3	.	TGTGCCAGCAGTTACTCAGGGGGGGGCCTTTATACGCAGTATTTT	CASSYSGGGLYTQYF
TRBV20-1	.	TRBJ1-2	.	TGCAGTGCTAGCCTCCGATTCGCCGGCTACACCTTC	CSASLRFAGYTF
TRBV5-1	TRBD2	TRBJ2-5	.	TGCGCCAGCAGCGTCGGGACTAGCGGGAACCAAGAGACCCAGTACTTC	CASSVGTSGNQETQYF
TRBV11-1	TRBD1	TRBJ1-1	.	TGTGCCAGCAGCCAACACAGGGGACGGTTATCCACTGAAGCTTTCTTT	CASSQHRGRLSTEAFF
TRBV3-1	.	TRBJ2-5	.	TGTGCCAGCAGCACCTCGGGACACCGCCAAGAGACCCAGTACTTC	CASSTSGHRQETQYF
TRBV10-3	.	TRBJ1-5	.	TGTGCCATCGGGGGGGGAAAAGATCAGCCCCAGCATTTT	CAIGGGKDQPQHF
TRBV30	.	TRBJ1-6	.	TGTGCCTGGAGTGTGGGGGCGCGATATTCACCCCTCCACTTT	CAWSVGARYSPLHF
TRBV7-2	TRBD1	TRBJ1-2	once	TGTGCCAGCAGGTCCGGGACAGGGGAAGGGTATGGCTACACCTTC	CASRSGTGEGYGYTF
TRBV4-2	.	TRBJ2-7	.	TGTGCCAGCAGCCAAGGCCAGGGGGGGCCCTACGAGCAGTACTTC	CASSQGQGGPYEQYF
TRBV12-3/TRBV12-4	.	TRBJ1-1	few	TGTGCCAGCAGTTTAGTAGGCTACACTGAAGCTTTCTTT	CASSLVGYTEAFF
TRBV6-2/TRBV6-3	.	TRBJ1-2	once	TGTGCCAGCAGGGATAGCCCAGGAGCTAACTATGGCTACACCTTC	CASRDSPGANYGYTF
TRBV7-2	.	TRBJ1-6	.	TGTGCCAGCAGCTTACAGTTTTATAATTCACCCCTCCACTTT	CASSLQFYNSPLHF
TRBV2	.	TRBJ2-7	.	TGTGCCAGCAGTGGGGACATAAAGGGGATCTACGAGCAGTACTTC	CASSGDIKGIYEQYF
TRBV20-1	.	TRBJ2-1	.	TGCAGTGCCCATGAATGGGGCGGCTCCTACAATGAGCAGTTCTTC	CSAHEWGGSYNEQFF
TRBV14	.	TRBJ2-5	.	TGTGCCAGCAGCCCCCGGGGTGGAGTGAGGACCCAGTACTTC	CASSPRGGVRTQYF
TRBV20-1	TRBD1	TRBJ2-3	.	TGCAGTACGAGACAGGGGCACACAGATACGCAGTATTTT	CSTRQGHTDTQYF
TRBV20-1	TRBD2	TRBJ2-3	.	TGCAGTGCTAGAGATAGCGGGGTAGCAGATACGCAGTATTTT	CSARDSGVADTQYF
TRBV3-1	.	TRBJ2-5	.	TGTGCCAGCAGCCAAGCGGGCTCGGTTGAGACCCAGTACTTC	CASSQAGSVETQYF
TRBV20-1	.	TRBJ2-7	.	TGCAGTGCTCCCTCGACAGAAACCTACGAGCAGTACTTC	CSAPSTETYEQYF
TRBV29-1	.	TRBJ1-2	.	TGCAGCGTCGGGGGCGGCTACACCTTC	CSVGGGYTF
TRBV12-5	TRBD2	TRBJ2-5	.	TGTGCTAGTGGTTTTGGCGGGGGGGAAGAGACCCAGTACTTC	CASGFGGGEETQYF
TRBV4-1	.	TRBJ1-6	.	TGCGCCAGCAGCCAGCTGACTGGGGCTTCCAATTCACCCCTCCACTTT	CASSQLTGASNSPLHF
TRBV9	.	TRBJ2-7	.	TGTGCCAGCAGCCCTAGCGGGACAGGGACTTGGTACGAGCAGTACTTC	CASSPSGTGTWYEQYF
TRBV20-1	.	TRBJ2-3	.	TGCAGTGCTGACACCCGGGGTACGCAGTATTTT	CSADTRGTQYF
TRBV27	.	TRBJ1-6	.	TGTGCCAGCAGGCCAAACAGTTATAATTCACCCCTCCACTTT	CASRPNSYNSPLHF
TRBV24-1	TRBD1	TRBJ1-2	.	TGTGCCACCAGTGATTCGGTCAGGGGGCACGGCTACACCTTC	CATSDSVRGHGYTF
TRBV7-2	.	TRBJ2-5	.	TGTGCCAGCAGCTTAGGCAGGATGGAGACCCAGTACTTC	CASSLGRMETQYF
TRBV2	.	TRBJ1-2	.	TGTGCCAGCAGTGAAGACCTTAGGGGGGTCTATGGCTACACCTTC	CASSEDLRGVYGYTF
TRBV7-2	.	TRBJ2-7	.	TGTGCCAGCAGCTCCCAGGGGCTGGGCGAGCAGTACTTC	CASSSQGLGEQYF
TRBV20-1	TRBD2	TRBJ2-5	.	TGCAGTGCTAGGGCTCCTAGCGGGGCCGGAGAGACCCAGTACTTC	CSARAPSGAGETQYF
TRBV20-1	TRBD1	TRBJ2-7	.	TGCAGTGCTACGACAGGGATCCGAGAGCAGTACTTC	CSATTGIREQYF
TRBV5-1	.	TRBJ1-5	.	TGCGCCAGCAGCTTGGGACACGGCATCCAGCCCCAGCATTTT	CASSLGHGIQPQHF